Presented here are 28 T cell receptor beta chains from one specimen sequenced in a study of T cell responses to AZD1222 COVID-19 vaccine. TCRdb's copy holds only in-frame clones and misses some; the assay was immunoSEQ multiplex PCR. There are tens of thousands of clones in the sample; about 90% occur only once, and approximately 5% lies in the top ten. The sample was peripheral blood, taken on day 0 of AZD1222 vaccination. The receptors originated from an adult in good health.

The chain combines TRBV6-5 with TRBJ1-5, with D possibly being TRBD1 (5 bases). Trimming removed 6 bases from V and 1 base from J, with 13 bases in between. Germline V gene sequence: CDR1 MNHEY, CDR2 SVGAGI. CDR3 length: 15 residues. The CDR3 DNA reads TGTGCCAGCAGAATGGGGGGATGGAGCAATCAGCCCCAGCATTTT. As protein: CASRMGGWSNQPQHF.

This sequence joins TRBV21-1 and TRBJ1-5. TRBV21-1 is assigned pseudogene status. This CDR3 is built from 16 residues. The CDR3 loop is CASPGTPLELYQPQHF. The CDR3 coding sequence is TGTGCCAGCCCCGGGACCCCCCTGGAGTTGTATCAGCCCCAGCATTTT.

This clone has a single count. This chain uses TRBV6-1 with TRBJ1-5; D not certain. CDR3 length equals 12 residues. V was trimmed by 3 bases and J by 5 bases, leaving 5 bases between them. Germline CDR1 reads MNHNS; CDR2 reads SASEGT. Here the CDR3 reads CASSDRDQPQHF. The CDR3 DNA is TGTGCCAGCAGTGACAGAGATCAGCCCCAGCATTTT.

The chain combines TRBV18 with TRBJ1-3; D gene ambiguous. The germline V gene has CDR1 KGHSH and CDR2 LQKENI. V shed 3 bases and J shed 4 bases, with 1 base lying between them. The CDR3 spans 11 residues. The CDR3 DNA reads as TGTGCCAGCTCACCCGGAAACACCATATATTTT. It is translated as CASSPGNTIYF.

J is TRBJ1-5 and V is TRBV4-1; D uncertain. This CDR3 region has 15 residues. Trimming stripped 3 bases from V and 3 bases from J, with 12 bases between. Germline-derived CDR1 and CDR2 are MGHRA and YSYEKL. The CDR3 sequence: CASSQRGLNNQPQHF. The CDR3, as DNA: TGCGCCAGCAGCCAGCGGGGATTGAACAATCAGCCCCAGCATTTT.

The gene calls are TRBV28 and TRBJ1-2; perhaps TRBD1 as D (5 bases). Germline CDR1 is MDHEN and CDR2 is SYDVKM. This CDR3 is built from 15 residues. V dropped 6 bases and J dropped 5 bases, with 19 bases sitting between them. The chain's CDR3 is CASSGGVNSWYGYTF. DNA of the CDR3: TGTGCCAGCAGCGGGGGGGTGAATAGTTGGTATGGCTACACCTTC.

V is TRBV2 and J is TRBJ1-2, with D maybe TRBD1 (5 bases). This CDR3 region has 16 residues. The V end lost 7 bases, the J end lost 7 bases, and 25 bases lay between the germline ends. In germline, CDR1 is SNHLY, CDR2 FYNNEI. Here the CDR3 DNA reads TGTGCCAGCAAAGGTGTCGGGGCGGCCACCTCGGTTGGCTACACCTTC. It yields the protein CASKGVGAATSVGYTF.

The chain combines TRBV2 with TRBJ1-2; 9 nucleotides line up with TRBD1. The CDR3 length is 15 residues. Germline V gives CDR1 SNHLY, CDR2 FYNNEI. V gave up 4 bases and J gave up 8 bases; unmatched junction bases: 11. The CDR3 DNA reads as TGTGCCAGCAGTGGCGTGGGACAGGGTGGTAGGGGCTACACCTTC. Protein: CASSGVGQGGRGYTF.

The V and J genes are TRBV11-2 and TRBJ1-3; a possible D gene is TRBD1 (6 bases). V was shortened by 6 bases and J by 0 bases, with 18 bases between the two germline ends. The CDR3 is 17 amino acids. Germline V gene data show CDR1 as SGHAT and CDR2 as FQNNGV. DNA of the CDR3: TGTGCCAGCAGACCTTCCGTTGGACAGCACTCTGGAAACACCATATATTTT. It codes for CASRPSVGQHSGNTIYF.

This sequence joins TRBV6-5 and TRBJ2-3; D unclear. Trimming cost V 0 bases and J 0 bases, with 7 bases left between them. This CDR3 comprises 15 residues. Germline loops: CDR1 MNHEY, CDR2 SVGAGI. The CDR3 nucleotides read TGTGCCAGCAGTTACTCCGGCCGTAGCACAGATACGCAGTATTTT. Amino acid sequence: CASSYSGRSTDTQYF.

This clone occurred a few times. The chain carries TRBV5-1 and TRBJ1-2, with D maybe TRBD1 (5 bases). Trimming removed 4 bases at V and 7 bases at J, with 17 bases between. There are 14 residues in the CDR3. Looked up from germline, CDR1 is SGHRS and CDR2 is YFSETQ. Written as DNA, the CDR3 is TGCGCCAGCAGCGCGACAGAAGGGAGTCGTGGCTACACCTTC. Translating gives CASSATEGSRGYTF.

The rearrangement uses TRBV19 and TRBJ1-2; 7 bases match TRBD1. This CDR3 is 16 amino acids long. V lost 3 bases, J lost 2 bases, and 9 bases stayed unmatched. Germline V lookup: CDR1 LNHDA, CDR2 SQIVND (reference sequence). The CDR3 DNA follows: TGTGCCAGTAGTATTCCACAGGGGCGCGGGAACTATGGCTACACCTTC. Protein sequence: CASSIPQGRGNYGYTF.

In this sample, this clone turned up once. The chain uses TRBV2 and TRBJ2-2; D perhaps matches TRBD2 (6 bases). The V and J ends lost 0 bases and 4 bases respectively, with 9 bases between them. CDR1 and CDR2 (germline): SNHLY, FYNNEI. The CDR3 loop spans 15 amino acids. The CDR3 is CASSEAGGVTGELFF. CDR3 DNA: TGTGCCAGCAGTGAAGCTGGCGGGGTCACCGGGGAGCTGTTTTTT. The whole variable domain, filled in from reference TRBV2 and TRBJ2-2, reads EPEVTQTPSHQVTQMGQEVILRCVPISNHLYFYWYRQILGQKVEFLVSFYNNEISEKSEIFDDQFSVERPDGSNFTLKIRSTKLEDSAMYFCASSEAGGVTGELFFGEGSRLTVL.

The chain combines TRBV11-2 with TRBJ1-6; a possible D gene is TRBD1 (6 bases). The V end was cut by 5 bases, the J end by 4 bases, with 9 bases between. This CDR3 contains 14 residues. Germline CDR1 and CDR2: SGHAT and FQNNGV. The CDR3 DNA is TGTGCCAGCAGCCAGACAGGTTATAATTCACCCCTCCACTTT. As protein: CASSQTGYNSPLHF.

The chain has TRBV19 and TRBJ1-3; D remains ambiguous. The CDR3 has 15 amino acids. Germline CDR1 and CDR2: LNHDA and SQIVND (reference sequence). Trimming shortened V by 3 bases and J by 0 bases, and 9 bases separated the two germline ends. Here the CDR3 DNA reads TGTGCCAGTAGTATCGGCTACGCCTCTGGAAACACCATATATTTT. Translation: CASSIGYASGNTIYF.

The V call is TRBV4-2, the J call TRBJ1-4; no definite D call. This CDR3 contains 13 residues. V was pared by 3 bases and J by 8 bases, with 10 bases between. Germline V gene lookup returns CDR1 LGHNA and CDR2 YNFKEQ. The CDR3: CASSQADGEKLFF. The CDR3 DNA reads TGTGCCAGCAGCCAGGCGGACGGCGAAAAACTGTTTTTT.

This sequence joins TRBV19 and TRBJ1-5; the D is unclear. The length of the CDR3 is 14 residues. CDR1 and CDR2 (germline): LNHDA, SQIVND (reference sequence). The ends were cut back, 2 bases at V and 1 base at J, with 6 bases in the middle. CDR3 amino acids: CASSIRDSNQPQHF. For the CDR3, the DNA is TGTGCCAGTAGTATAAGAGACAGCAATCAGCCCCAGCATTTT.

The gene calls are TRBV6-5 and TRBJ1-1, with 9 bases lining up with TRBD1. Germline lookup yields CDR1 MNHEY and CDR2 SVGAGI. CDR3 length: 15 residues. After removal of 6 bases from V and 4 bases from J, the junction contained 9 bases not matched to a gene. Written as DNA, the CDR3 is TGTGCCAGCAGCCCCGGGACAGGGAGGGGCACTGAAGCTTTCTTT. Its translation: CASSPGTGRGTEAFF.

This chain joins TRBV6-5 and TRBJ1-5, with TRBD1 identical over 7 bases. V was clipped by 6 bases and J by 9 bases; unmatched bases: 17. The CDR3 consists of 16 residues. The germline V gene has CDR1 MNHEY and CDR2 SVGAGI. The CDR3 sequence: CASSYTRDSNIGPQHF. For the CDR3, the DNA is TGTGCCAGCAGCTACACTCGGGACAGTAATATCGGGCCCCAGCATTTT.

V usage is TRBV5-1 and J usage is TRBJ1-4, with 8 bases identical to TRBD1. The germline V gene has CDR1 SGHRS and CDR2 YFSETQ. The CDR3 has 14 amino acids. V lost 4 bases to trimming and J lost 4 bases; unmatched junction nucleotides: 3. This CDR3 is CASSTGQDNEKLFF. The CDR3 nucleotides are TGCGCCAGCAGCACGGGACAGGATAATGAAAAACTGTTTTTT.

This chain uses TRBV7-6 with TRBJ2-1, with D perhaps TRBD1 (5 bases). The CDR3 covers 12 residues. Germline V gene lookup returns CDR1 SGHVS and CDR2 FNYEAQ. V was cut by 3 bases and J by 6 bases, with 6 bases left in between. CDR3: CASSLQGNEQFF. CDR3 bases: TGTGCCAGCAGCTTGCAGGGCAATGAGCAGTTCTTC.

The chain links TRBV6-5 to TRBJ1-2; D not resolved. CDR1 MNHEY and CDR2 SVGAGI come from the germline V gene. V was pared by 3 bases and J by 5 bases, with 7 bases between. This CDR3 spans 12 amino acids. DNA for the CDR3: TGTGCCAGCAGTTATGGCGGTTATGGCTACACCTTC. It specifies CASSYGGYGYTF.

The sample holds one count of this clone. The chain combines TRBV5-1 with TRBJ1-2, with a weak D call TRBD1 (5 bases). CDR3 length: 15 amino acids. CDR1 is SGHRS, CDR2 YFSETQ, per germline. V was shortened by 2 bases and J by 5 bases, with 16 bases between the two germline ends. The CDR3: CASSFGTSDDYGYTF. CDR3 sequence (DNA): TGCGCCAGCAGCTTCGGGACGTCGGACGATTATGGCTACACCTTC.

This clone was counted only a few times. The chain recombines TRBV10-3 with TRBJ1-5, with no clear D. Germline-derived CDR1 and CDR2 are ENHRY and SYGVKD. Trimming took off 6 bases at V and 4 bases at J, with 13 bases between the two ends. This CDR3 is built from 14 residues. The DNA for the CDR3 is TGTGCCATCAGCGTGGACCAAGGGAATCAGCCCCAGCATTTT. As protein: CAISVDQGNQPQHF.

V is TRBV29-1 and J is TRBJ1-2; possibly TRBD1 for D (6 bases). V lost 3 bases to trimming and J lost 2 bases, with 16 bases between them. Germline V gene sequence: CDR1 SQVTM, CDR2 ANQGSEA. This CDR3 region has 15 residues. The CDR3 is CSVDTGLGVNYGYTF. The CDR3 region has the DNA TGCAGCGTTGATACAGGGTTGGGTGTAAACTATGGCTACACCTTC.

The J gene is TRBJ2-3, the V gene TRBV6-5; D remains ambiguous. The CDR3 sequence is 13 residues long. V lost 6 bases to trimming and J lost 9 bases, with 16 bases between them. Germline-derived CDR1 and CDR2 are MNHEY and SVGAGI. The CDR3 DNA sequence: TGTGCCAGCAGGATACCGACTGGACGGACGCAGTATTTT. It yields the protein CASRIPTGRTQYF.

This chain connects TRBV27 to TRBJ1-6; perhaps TRBD1 as D (6 bases). CDR3 length: 15 residues. Trimming removed 2 bases at V and 10 bases at J, with 15 bases between. Germline loops: CDR1 MNHEY, CDR2 SMNVEV (reference sequence). CDR3 region: CASSLAATGSSPLHF. DNA of the CDR3: TGTGCCAGCAGTTTAGCCGCTACAGGGTCCTCACCCCTCCACTTT.

This chain links TRBV5-1 with TRBJ1-4; D call uncertain. The CDR3 covers 14 residues. Trimming took 4 bases from V and 4 from J, leaving 11 bases between them. The V gene's germline CDR1 is SGHRS and CDR2 YFSETQ. The CDR3, as DNA: TGCGCCAGCAGCCCGGTGGCAGATAATGAAAAACTGTTTTTT. As protein: CASSPVADNEKLFF.